These T cell receptor beta chains were read from a single sample in a study of PD-1 blockade in classical Hodgkin lymphoma. Clones were sequenced by immunoSEQ multiplex PCR, and TCRdb holds only the in-frame ones, with some missing. The data contain roughly 140,000 clones, just under 80% of them seen just once; the ten biggest clones take up roughly a tenth. Material: peripheral blood mononuclear cells (PBMCs), obtained before the second cycle of nivolumab. These receptors were taken from a human donor with classical Hodgkin lymphoma. CDR3s include the opening cysteine and the closing phenylalanine or tryptophan. The order of the fields is J gene, D gene, V gene, clone size, CDR3 DNA, CDR3 protein. A D gene is named only where the DNA matches it firmly. Where a row states a size, it is once, few, many or the class of an expanded clone; other rows omit it.

J: TRBJ2-7
D: TRBD2
V: TRBV15
size: .
DNA: TGTGCCACCAGCAGAGAACAAGCGGGAGGGCCGGTGGACGAGCAGTACTTC
CDR3: CATSREQAGGPVDEQYF

J: TRBJ2-1
D: .
V: TRBV18
size: .
DNA: TGTGCCAGCTCCCTGACTAACGGGGACGAGCAGTTCTTC
CDR3: CASSLTNGDEQFF

J: TRBJ2-1
D: .
V: TRBV4-2
size: .
DNA: TGTGCCAGCAGCCGCCCCCTCGGGACTGGGAATGAGCAGTTCTTC
CDR3: CASSRPLGTGNEQFF

J: TRBJ1-4
D: .
V: TRBV28
size: .
DNA: TGTGCCAGCACCGTGGGGCTTGCAACTAATGAAAAACTGTTTTTT
CDR3: CASTVGLATNEKLFF

J: TRBJ2-4
D: .
V: TRBV6-6
size: .
DNA: TGTGCCAGCAGTGATACAGGACAGATCATTCAGTACTTC
CDR3: CASSDTGQIIQYF

J: TRBJ2-2
D: TRBD2
V: TRBV19
size: .
DNA: TGTGCCACCACGGAGCGGGGGGGCGGCACCGGGGAGCTGTTTTTT
CDR3: CATTERGGGTGELFF

J: TRBJ2-7
D: .
V: TRBV28
size: .
DNA: TGTGCCAGCAGTCCCAAATTACCGTTCGAGCAGTACTTC
CDR3: CASSPKLPFEQYF

J: TRBJ2-7
D: TRBD2
V: TRBV7-2
size: once
DNA: TGTGCCAGCAGCTTAGAGGGGGGACTAGCGGGAGCCTACGAGCAGTACTTC
CDR3: CASSLEGGLAGAYEQYF

J: TRBJ2-7
D: TRBD2
V: TRBV29-1
size: .
DNA: TGCAGCGCAGCGGGGGACTCCTACGAGCAGTACTTC
CDR3: CSAAGDSYEQYF

J: TRBJ2-1
D: .
V: TRBV11-3
size: .
DNA: TGTGCCAGCAGCTCGGGAGCGGGGGACAGGGCCTACAATGAGCAGTTCTTC
CDR3: CASSSGAGDRAYNEQFF

J: TRBJ2-3
D: .
V: TRBV9
size: .
DNA: TGTGCCAGCAGCGTAGAGGCAACAGGGACATACACAGATACGCAGTATTTT
CDR3: CASSVEATGTYTDTQYF

J: TRBJ1-2
D: .
V: TRBV5-6
size: .
DNA: TGTGCCAGCAGCCCCTGGGGCACTACCTATGGCTACACCTTC
CDR3: CASSPWGTTYGYTF

J: TRBJ2-3
D: .
V: TRBV7-9
size: few
DNA: TGTGCCAGCAGCTTAGGAGGCTTTTCTAGCACAGATACGCAGTATTTT
CDR3: CASSLGGFSSTDTQYF

J: TRBJ2-3
D: .
V: TRBV7-9
size: few
DNA: TGTGCCAGCAGCCCCAAGGGCAGGGTGACAGATACGCAGTATTTT
CDR3: CASSPKGRVTDTQYF

J: TRBJ1-1
D: .
V: TRBV19
size: .
DNA: TGTGCCAGTCGGTGGGGGGGGAACACTGAAGCTTTCTTT
CDR3: CASRWGGNTEAFF

J: TRBJ1-2
D: .
V: TRBV13
size: .
DNA: TGTGCCAGCAGCACCGCCCCGGGACACCGCTATGGCTACACCTTC
CDR3: CASSTAPGHRYGYTF

J: TRBJ2-7
D: .
V: TRBV28
size: .
DNA: TGTGCCAGCAGCGGAGGGGGAGCTCGGAGTAACTACGAGCAGTACTTC
CDR3: CASSGGGARSNYEQYF

J: TRBJ2-1
D: TRBD1
V: TRBV6-6
size: .
DNA: TGTGCCAGCGGACAGGCTAGCTCCTACAATGAGCAGTTCTTC
CDR3: CASGQASSYNEQFF

J: TRBJ2-7
D: TRBD2
V: TRBV5-1
size: .
DNA: TGCGCCAGCAGCTCCCGAACGACAGTGAACCTAGCGGGGGGCCCACCTGACGAGCAGTACTTC
CDR3: CASSSRTTVNLAGGPPDEQYF

J: TRBJ2-3
D: TRBD2
V: TRBV15
size: .
DNA: TGTGCCACCAGCAGGGGACGGCGGGAGGGTTCAGATACGCAGTATTTT
CDR3: CATSRGRREGSDTQYF

J: TRBJ2-1
D: TRBD2
V: TRBV28
size: .
DNA: TGTGCCAGCAGTGGGAGGAGCGGGGGATATGAGCAGTTCTTC
CDR3: CASSGRSGGYEQFF

J: TRBJ1-1
D: .
V: TRBV29-1
size: .
DNA: TGCAGCGCCACCGTGGGTGCCACTGAAGCTTTCTTT
CDR3: CSATVGATEAFF

J: TRBJ1-5
D: .
V: TRBV6-1
size: once
DNA: TGTGCCAGCAGTGAAGCAAACATCAATCAGCCCCAGCATTTT
CDR3: CASSEANINQPQHF

J: TRBJ1-1
D: .
V: TRBV6-5
size: .
DNA: TGTGCCAGCAGCGGGGATTCGTACACTGAAGCTTTCTTT
CDR3: CASSGDSYTEAFF

J: TRBJ2-5
D: TRBD2
V: TRBV9
size: .
DNA: TGTGCCAGCAGCGTAGGACTAGCGGGGATGTACCAAGAGACCCAGTACTTC
CDR3: CASSVGLAGMYQETQYF